The T cell receptor beta chain under discussion was sequenced for a study of T cells after yellow fever vaccination. Study results and limitations: Compared with primary, the secondary response was weaker and peaked at day 5, not 15.

This clonotype has at least ten counts. Its antigen is still unknown. One entry per CDR3 protein results from TCRdb running MiXCR on the 5' RACE reads. Found here are about 120,000 distinct CDR3 sequences, 5.5% to 8% of them singletons; the top ten hold 2.7%. The CDR3 runs to 15 residues. Trimming removed 1 base from V and 3 bases from J; junction bases left unmatched: 3. Germline CDR1 and CDR2: SGHRS and YFSETQ. This clonotype was obtained from a man aged 18 to 30 who received the YFV17D yellow fever vaccine. The chain employs TRBV5-1 and TRBJ2-1, with 8 bases identical to TRBD2. Sequenced material: CD4+ T cells sorted from PBMCs, taken approximately 47 days after the first yellow fever vaccination. The CDR3: CASSLISGGYNEQFF. The CDR3 coding sequence is TGCGCCAGCAGCTTGATAAGCGGGGGCTACAATGAGCAGTTCTTC.